The 25 T cell receptor beta chains below were found in one sample sequenced in a study of cytomegalovirus exposure and HLA in healthy donors (dated by TCRdb to 2016 to 2017). The method was the immunoSEQ multiplex PCR assay. For the multiplex PCR, a mixture combining 60 forward primers for TCR Vbeta segments and 13 reverse primers for TCR Jbeta segments was used. TCRdb stores this immuneACCESS table with in-frame sequences only. Part of the clones is absent; in the studies checked, under half of the shortfall reflects unresolved V genes, and no reason is known for the rest. For this sample there are about 160,000 clones; around 75% appear just once. Around 2.5% of the sample is held by the ten biggest clonotypes. Specimen: PBMCs. The origin of the receptors is a female donor in good health and CMV-seronegative.

The genes are TRBV4-3 and TRBJ1-5; D is unclear. Trimming left V 0 bases short and J 7 bases short, with 13 bases between. The CDR3 has 15 amino acids. Germline CDR1 and CDR2: LGHNA and YSLEER. The CDR3 DNA follows: TGCGCCAGCAGCCAAGACAGGTCGACATCCCAGCCCCAGCATTTT. Its translation: CASSQDRSTSQPQHF.

The chain links TRBV11-2 to TRBJ2-3, with D perhaps TRBD2 (7 bases). Trimming took off 5 bases at V and 2 bases at J, with 14 bases between the two ends. Per germline, CDR1 SGHAT and CDR2 FQNNGV. The CDR3 has 15 amino acids. DNA of the CDR3: TGTGCCAGCAGCGGATGGGGGGGCACCACAGATACGCAGTATTTT. Its protein product is CASSGWGGTTDTQYF.

The gene calls are TRBV15 and TRBJ1-5, with D possibly matching TRBD1 (6 bases). The CDR3 consists of 17 residues. Trimming pared 5 bases from V and 1 base from J, leaving 18 bases between. Germline V gene sequence: CDR1 LNHNV, CDR2 YYDKDF (reference sequence). The CDR3 nucleotides read TGTGCCACCAGCGGACCCCAGGGGATTAGAAGCAATCAGCCCCAGCATTTT. Encoded protein: CATSGPQGIRSNQPQHF.

This chain uses TRBV4-1 with TRBJ1-4; D perhaps matches TRBD1 (6 bases). The CDR3 runs to 16 residues. Trimming pared 0 bases from V and 7 bases from J, leaving 15 bases between. CDR1 MGHRA and CDR2 YSYEKL come from the germline V gene. The CDR3 loop is CASSQDSQGGGEKLFF. CDR3 DNA sequence: TGCGCCAGCAGCCAAGATTCACAGGGCGGCGGTGAAAAACTGTTTTTT.

V gene TRBV7-9 combines with J gene TRBJ2-5, with D perhaps matching TRBD2 (5 bases). The better agreement between TRBJ2-7 and the DNA end casts doubt on the J call. Germline V lookup: CDR1 SEHNR, CDR2 FQNEAQ (reference sequence). This CDR3 spans 14 amino acids. Here the CDR3 reads CASSLSAVKYEQYF. For the CDR3, the DNA is TGTGCCAGCAGCTTGTCAGCGGTGAAGTACGAGCAGTACTTC.

V and J are TRBV2 and TRBJ2-5; 8 positions agree with TRBD1. V gave up 5 bases and J gave up 7 bases; unmatched junction bases: 9. Per the germline V gene, CDR1 is SNHLY and CDR2 is FYNNEI. The CDR3 length is 14 residues. The CDR3 nucleotides are TGTGCCAGCAGTCCTGACAGGGGCGGCGGGACCCAGTACTTC. Encoded protein: CASSPDRGGGTQYF.

The chain links TRBV4-1 to TRBJ2-7, with 10 positions matching TRBD2. The CDR3 spans 16 residues. The germline gives CDR1 MGHRA, CDR2 YSYEKL. Losses at the gene ends were 0 bases for V and 3 bases for J; bases not matched to a gene: 5. The CDR3 is CASSQDLTSGNYEQYF. The CDR3 DNA reads as TGCGCCAGCAGCCAAGATCTAACTAGCGGGAACTACGAGCAGTACTTC.

The chain employs TRBV7-9 and TRBJ1-2; no firm D call. There are 12 residues in the CDR3. The V gene lost 5 bases and the J gene lost 5 bases, with 9 bases spanning the gap. Germline lookup yields CDR1 SEHNR and CDR2 FQNEAQ (reference sequence). This chain's CDR3 is CASSAQVYGYTF. In nucleotides, the CDR3 is TGTGCCAGCAGCGCTCAGGTTTATGGCTACACCTTC.

This clone was detected only once. One junction end disagrees with the germline gene, perhaps due to a read error. Different DNA sequences within this sample yield the same CDR3. The V call is TRBV6-5, the J call TRBJ1-1; 10 positions agree with TRBD1. The CDR3 has 15 amino acids. Germline V CDR1 and CDR2: MNHEY, SVGAGI. CDR3 coding DNA: TGTGCCAGCAGTTACTCGGGACAGGGGAACACTGAAGCCTTCTTT. The encoded protein is CASSYSGQGNTEAFF.

V gene TRBV4-1 combines with J gene TRBJ1-5, with D possibly TRBD1 on 6 matching bases. V shed 4 bases and J shed 5 bases, with 18 bases lying between them. In germline, CDR1 is MGHRA, CDR2 YSYEKL. The CDR3 is made up of 16 amino acids. The CDR3 loop is CASSRGRGARDQPQHF. The CDR3 DNA is TGCGCCAGCAGCCGAGGTCGGGGGGCTAGAGATCAGCCCCAGCATTTT.

This clone was counted only a few times. The genes are TRBV14 and TRBJ2-2; D not resolved. The V and J ends lost 5 bases and 8 bases respectively, with 12 bases between them. Germline CDR1 SGHDN, CDR2 FVKESK. CDR3 size: 13 residues. The CDR3 DNA reads as TGTGCCAGCAGCAACCGACTCGGAGGGGAGCTGTTTTTT. This translates into CASSNRLGGELFF.

This chain joins TRBV7-9 and TRBJ1-5, with D possibly TRBD1 on 5 matching bases. The germline CDR1 and CDR2 sequences are SEHNR and FQNEAQ (reference sequence). The length of the CDR3 is 16 residues. Trimming left V 2 bases short and J 2 bases short, with 13 bases between. CDR3 sequence (DNA): TGTGCCAGCAGCTTAAATTCCAGGGTCGGCAATCAGCCCCAGCATTTT. It specifies CASSLNSRVGNQPQHF.

This chain joins TRBV27 and TRBJ2-5; tentatively, D is TRBD2 (6 bases). The ends were cut back, 3 bases at V and 5 bases at J, with 16 bases in the middle. The CDR3 is made up of 15 amino acids. CDR1 and CDR2 (germline): MNHEY, SMNVEV (reference sequence). For the CDR3, the DNA is TGTGCCAGCAGTTTGGGGACCCTCGGAGGGGAGACCCAGTACTTC. It codes for CASSLGTLGGETQYF.

This chain joins TRBV2 and TRBJ2-7, with 9 bases matching TRBD1. Germline-derived CDR1 and CDR2 are SNHLY and FYNNEI. CDR3 length equals 15 residues. Unmatched junction bases numbered 8, after V lost 6 bases and J lost 2 bases. The CDR3 is CASRQDRGTTYEQYF. The CDR3 DNA is TGTGCCAGCAGGCAAGACAGGGGGACCACCTACGAGCAGTACTTC. The full variable domain, completed using reference TRBV2 and TRBJ2-7, is EPEVTQTPSHQVTQMGQEVILRCVPISNHLYFYWYRQILGQKVEFLVSFYNNEISEKSEIFDDQFSVERPDGSNFTLKIRSTKLEDSAMYFCASRQDRGTTYEQYFGPGTRLTVT.

The chain employs TRBV6-6 and TRBJ2-3, with D perhaps TRBD1 (5 bases). This CDR3 contains 11 residues. CDR1 is MNHNY, CDR2 SVGAGI, per germline (reference sequence). With 7 bases removed from V and 5 bases from J, the gap between germline ends came to 7 bases. The CDR3 sequence: CASTRGDTQYF. CDR3 coding DNA: TGTGCCAGCACTAGGGGAGATACGCAGTATTTT.

The V and J genes are TRBV4-3 and TRBJ2-1; TRBD2 matches at 9 bases. Germline loops: CDR1 LGHNA, CDR2 YSLEER. This CDR3 has 16 residues. Trimming removed 0 bases from V and 7 bases from J; junction bases left unmatched: 7. The CDR3 here is CASSQDAGGAGNEQFF. CDR3 sequence (DNA): TGCGCCAGCAGCCAAGATGCGGGAGGGGCCGGGAATGAGCAGTTCTTC.

The chain recombines TRBV4-2 with TRBJ2-1; the match to TRBD2 covers 10 bases. The trim removed 3 bases at V and 3 bases at J, leaving 5 bases unmatched. CDR3 length: 16 residues. CDR1 is LGHNA, CDR2 YNFKEQ, per germline. The CDR3 loop reads CASSQLAGEYYNEQFF. The CDR3 DNA follows: TGTGCCAGCAGCCAGCTAGCGGGGGAGTACTACAATGAGCAGTTCTTC.

The chain couples TRBV19 to TRBJ2-1; the D gene is possibly TRBD1 (6 bases). The V and J ends lost 3 bases and 1 base respectively, with 10 bases between them. Per the germline V gene, CDR1 is LNHDA and CDR2 is SQIVND (reference sequence). The CDR3 consists of 15 residues. The CDR3 spells CASSIRGESYNEQFF. The CDR3, as DNA: TGTGCCAGTAGTATCAGGGGAGAGTCCTACAATGAGCAGTTCTTC. Together with reference TRBV19 and TRBJ2-1, the CDR3 gives the full variable domain: DGGITQSPKYLFRKEGQNVTLSCEQNLNHDAMYWYRQDPGQGLRLIYYSQIVNDFQKGDIAEGYSVSREKKESFPLTVTSAQKNPTAFYLCASSIRGESYNEQFFGPGTRLTVL.

This rearrangement joins TRBV4-2 to TRBJ2-3; D is undetermined. Germline loops: CDR1 LGHNA, CDR2 YNFKEQ. There are 18 residues in the CDR3. The V and J ends lost 4 bases and 6 bases respectively, with 26 bases between them. In nucleotides, the CDR3 is TGTGCCAGCAGCCGAGAACGGTCAATAGCCAGACCGAGGGATACGCAGTATTTT. Translation: CASSRERSIARPRDTQYF.

This clone occurred a few times. This chain joins TRBV23-1 and TRBJ1-5; 8 bases map to TRBD1. TRBV23-1 is placed among ORFs of uncertain function. The CDR3 length is 17 residues. The ends lost 0 bases at V and 9 bases at J; junction bases unmatched: 13. CDR3 coding DNA: TGCGCCAGCAGTCAATCTAGGGGACAGGCTGGGGTTTGGCCCCAGCATTTT. Its protein product is CASSQSRGQAGVWPQHF.

The chain joins TRBV25-1 to TRBJ2-7; D might be TRBD1 (6 bases). Trimming stripped 1 base from V and 0 bases from J, with 10 bases between. The CDR3 covers 15 residues. Germline CDR1 is MGHDK and CDR2 is SYGVNS. The CDR3 loop is CASSELWDNSYEQYF. As DNA, the CDR3 is TGTGCCAGCAGTGAATTGTGGGACAACTCCTACGAGCAGTACTTC.

V gene TRBV5-6 combines with J gene TRBJ2-1; a possible D gene is TRBD2 (5 bases). Trimming removed 4 bases at V and 9 bases at J, with 11 bases between. This CDR3 is 12 amino acids long. Germline loops: CDR1 SGHDT, CDR2 YYEEEE. CDR3 region: CASSRGLGEQFF. The CDR3 nucleotides are TGTGCCAGCAGCCGAGGGCTGGGTGAGCAGTTCTTC.

V usage is TRBV7-2 and J usage is TRBJ2-7, with D uncertain. Trimming stripped 7 bases from V and 2 bases from J, with 12 bases between. This CDR3 has 13 residues. Germline CDR1 is SGHTA and CDR2 is FQGNSA. CDR3 loop: CASTTTRTYEQYF. In nucleotides, the CDR3 is TGTGCCAGCACCACGACACGGACCTACGAGCAGTACTTC.

V gene TRBV27 combines with J gene TRBJ2-7; possibly TRBD2 for D (5 bases). CDR3 length equals 16 residues. The germline V gene encodes CDR1 MNHEY and CDR2 SMNVEV (reference sequence). Trimming stripped 8 bases from V and 3 bases from J, with 23 bases between. The CDR3 sequence is CASAPFERVSLYEQYF. The CDR3 bases are TGTGCCAGCGCCCCCTTTGAGAGGGTTAGTCTCTACGAGCAGTACTTC.

CDR3 loop: CASSYQVSTEAFF. CDR3 coding DNA: TGTGCCAGCAGTTACCAGGTTAGCACTGAAGCTTTCTTT. The chain combines TRBV6-6 with TRBJ1-1; unclear D gene. The CDR3 consists of 13 residues. V shed 2 bases and J shed 4 bases, with 8 bases lying between them. Germline assignment: CDR1 MNHNY and CDR2 SVGAGI (reference sequence).